This T cell receptor beta chain is drawn from a study of control samples from healthy donors and cancer patients. This clone has only a few counts. Germline lookup yields CDR1 MNHEY and CDR2 SMNVEV (reference sequence). This CDR3 region has 17 residues. Trimming pared 5 bases from V and 7 bases from J, leaving 26 bases between. Profiling relied on immunoSEQ multiplex PCR, and the TCRdb table lists in-frame clones only, not all of them. The repertoire holds around 100,000 clones, with approximately 90% as singletons. The rearrangement joins TRBV27 to TRBJ1-2, with D unclear. The receptor comes from a man between 60 and 75 years old with lung cancer. Sequencing was performed on PBMCs. The CDR3 loop reads CASSTTLDVDRGSGYTF. The CDR3, as DNA: TGTGCCAGCAGTACCACGCTTGATGTTGATCGGGGATCTGGCTACACCTTC.